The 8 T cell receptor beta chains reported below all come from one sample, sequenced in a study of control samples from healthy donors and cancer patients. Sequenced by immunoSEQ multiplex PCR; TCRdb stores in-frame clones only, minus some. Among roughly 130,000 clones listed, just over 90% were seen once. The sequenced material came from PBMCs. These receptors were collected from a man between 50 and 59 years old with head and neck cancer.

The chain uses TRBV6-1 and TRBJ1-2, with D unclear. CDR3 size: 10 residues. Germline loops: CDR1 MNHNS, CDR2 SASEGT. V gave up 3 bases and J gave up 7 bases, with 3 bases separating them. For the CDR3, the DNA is TGTGCCAGCAGTGACGGTGGCTACACCTTC. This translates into CASSDGGYTF.

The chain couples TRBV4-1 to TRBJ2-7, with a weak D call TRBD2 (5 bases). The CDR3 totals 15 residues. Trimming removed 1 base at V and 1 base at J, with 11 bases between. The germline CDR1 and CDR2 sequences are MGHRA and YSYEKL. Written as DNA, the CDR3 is TGCGCCAGCAGCCAAGGGGGAGCGGAATCCTACGAGCAGTACTTC. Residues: CASSQGGAESYEQYF.

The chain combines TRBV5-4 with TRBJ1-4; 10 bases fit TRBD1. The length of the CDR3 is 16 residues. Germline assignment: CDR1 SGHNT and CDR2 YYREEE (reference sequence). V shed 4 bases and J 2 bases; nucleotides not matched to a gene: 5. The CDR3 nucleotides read TGTGCCAGCAGCGCGCGACAGGGGGCTACTAATGAAAAACTGTTTTTT. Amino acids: CASSARQGATNEKLFF.

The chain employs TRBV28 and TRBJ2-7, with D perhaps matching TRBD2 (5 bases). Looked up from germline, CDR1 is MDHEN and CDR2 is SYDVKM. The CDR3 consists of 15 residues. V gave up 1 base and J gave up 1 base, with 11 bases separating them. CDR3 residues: CASSLYSPGSYEQYF. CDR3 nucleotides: TGTGCCAGCAGTTTATATAGCCCGGGGTCCTACGAGCAGTACTTC.

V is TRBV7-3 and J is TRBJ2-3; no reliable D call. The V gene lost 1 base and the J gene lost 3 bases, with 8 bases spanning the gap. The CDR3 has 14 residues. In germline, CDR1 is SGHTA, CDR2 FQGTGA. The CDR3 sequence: CASSLRPGTDTQYF. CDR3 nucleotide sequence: TGTGCCAGCAGCTTAAGGCCCGGGACAGATACGCAGTATTTT.

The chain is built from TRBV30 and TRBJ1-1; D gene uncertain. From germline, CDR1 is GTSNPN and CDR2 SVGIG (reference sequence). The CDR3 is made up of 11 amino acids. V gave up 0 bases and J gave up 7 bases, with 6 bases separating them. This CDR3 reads CAWSVHGEAFF. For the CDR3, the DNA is TGTGCCTGGAGTGTACACGGTGAAGCTTTCTTT.

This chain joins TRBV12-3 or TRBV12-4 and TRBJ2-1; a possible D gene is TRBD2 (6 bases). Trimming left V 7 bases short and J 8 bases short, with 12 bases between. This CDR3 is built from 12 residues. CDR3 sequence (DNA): TGTGCCAGCACCTTCGGCGGGGATGAGCAGTTCTTC. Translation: CASTFGGDEQFF.

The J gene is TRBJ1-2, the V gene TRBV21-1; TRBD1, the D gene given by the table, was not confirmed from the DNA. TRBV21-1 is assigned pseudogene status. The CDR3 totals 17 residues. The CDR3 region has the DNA TGTGCCAGCAGCAATGTGGTGGCAGGGAATTCCACCTATGGCTACACCTTC. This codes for CASSNVVAGNSTYGYTF.